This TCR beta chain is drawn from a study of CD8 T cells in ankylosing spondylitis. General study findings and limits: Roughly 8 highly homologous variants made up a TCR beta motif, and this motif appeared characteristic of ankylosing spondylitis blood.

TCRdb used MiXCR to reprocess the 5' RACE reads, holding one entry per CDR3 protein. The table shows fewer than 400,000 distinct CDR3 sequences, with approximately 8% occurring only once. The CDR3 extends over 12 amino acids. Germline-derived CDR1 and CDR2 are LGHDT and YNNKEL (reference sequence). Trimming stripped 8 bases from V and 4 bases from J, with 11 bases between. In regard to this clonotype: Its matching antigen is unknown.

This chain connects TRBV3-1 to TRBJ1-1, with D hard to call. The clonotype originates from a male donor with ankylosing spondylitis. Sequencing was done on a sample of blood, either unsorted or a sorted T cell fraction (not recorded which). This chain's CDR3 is CASLGLGTEAFF. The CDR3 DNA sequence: TGTGCCAGCCTTGGACTAGGCACTGAAGCTTTCTTT.